Included here is one T cell receptor (beta chain) sequence, with context. Its antigen is not identified. For sorted subsets, about 190 ng DNA per replicate equaled around 30,000 T cell genomes. The table came from immunoSEQ multiplex PCR; TCRdb's copy has only in-frame clones and leaves some out. This table has a few million clones, 85% to 95% appearing once. Trimming pared 5 bases from V and 3 bases from J, leaving 18 bases between. The CDR3 totals 16 residues. In germline, CDR1 is SGHAT, CDR2 FQNNGV. These data belong to a study of shared clonotypes between healthy human individuals. Whole-study results and caveats: It was only blood that was sampled, and tissue repertoires likely differ.

There were only Caucasian adults among the donors, and all lived in Nashville, Tennessee. J is TRBJ2-3 and V is TRBV11-2; a possible D gene is TRBD2 (5 bases). The clonotype was recovered from a man between 18 and 29 years old in good health. Sequences were obtained from naive CD4+ T cells sorted from blood. Indicated subset: CD45RA+ positively selected. The CDR3 DNA sequence: TGTGCCAGCAGCCCCCCGAGCGGTGGGTTGACAGATACGCAGTATTTT. Amino acid sequence: CASSPPSGGLTDTQYF.